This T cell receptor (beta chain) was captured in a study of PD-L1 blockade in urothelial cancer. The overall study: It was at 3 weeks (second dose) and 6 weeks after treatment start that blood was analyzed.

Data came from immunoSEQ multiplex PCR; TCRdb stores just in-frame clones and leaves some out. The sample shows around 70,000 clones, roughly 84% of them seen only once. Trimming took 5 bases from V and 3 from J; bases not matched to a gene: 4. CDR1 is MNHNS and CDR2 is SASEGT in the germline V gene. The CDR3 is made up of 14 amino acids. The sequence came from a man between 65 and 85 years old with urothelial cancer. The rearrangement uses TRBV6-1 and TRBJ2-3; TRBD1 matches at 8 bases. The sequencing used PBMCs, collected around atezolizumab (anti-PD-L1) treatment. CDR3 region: CASSLRDRTDTQYF. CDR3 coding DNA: TGTGCCAGCAGTCTCCGGGACAGGACAGATACGCAGTATTTT.